A selection of T cell receptor beta chains follows, all from one sample in a study of shared clonotypes between healthy human individuals. Measured with immunoSEQ multiplex PCR; TCRdb has only the in-frame clones, and not every one. The sample gives roughly 2 million clones, approximately 95% of which show up once; 0.1% to 0.15% is in the top ten. The sequenced sample was naive CD4+ T cells sorted from blood. The receptors originated from a man in his late teens or twenties in good health. Each CDR3 is given with its conserved first and last residue. A D gene is named only where the DNA matches it firmly.

v_gene: TRBV15
d_gene: NA
CDR3aa: CATSSIPVQGSYEQYF

v_gene: TRBV7-9
d_gene: TRBD2
CDR3aa: CASSLQTSGSWFYEQYF

v_gene: TRBV4-1
d_gene: NA
CDR3aa: CASSQGLLGDTQYF

v_gene: TRBV6-1
d_gene: NA
CDR3aa: CASMRPGISEAFF

v_gene: TRBV6-1
d_gene: NA
CDR3aa: CASRPGHSADTQYF

v_gene: TRBV7-2
d_gene: TRBD2
CDR3aa: CASSSYGTSANTGELFF

v_gene: TRBV7-2
d_gene: TRBD2
CDR3aa: CASSFTSERVTQYF

v_gene: TRBV27
d_gene: NA
CDR3aa: CASSAGAGAKNIQYF

v_gene: TRBV28
d_gene: NA
CDR3aa: CASSLVGGPPYEQYF

v_gene: TRBV29-1
d_gene: NA
CDR3aa: CSAIVEGYTDTQYF

v_gene: TRBV4-1
d_gene: NA
CDR3aa: CASSQGAGGGTGELFF

v_gene: TRBV7-2
d_gene: NA
CDR3aa: CASSLPGSYYGYTF

v_gene: TRBV5-8
d_gene: NA
CDR3aa: CASSLLGQLSTNEKLFF

v_gene: TRBV28
d_gene: NA
CDR3aa: CASSGGSSNSPLHF

v_gene: TRBV28
d_gene: TRBD2
CDR3aa: CASSSSGGAYNEQFF

v_gene: TRBV6-5
d_gene: NA
CDR3aa: CASSSTYIEQFF

v_gene: TRBV11-2
d_gene: NA
CDR3aa: CASSLGASTDTQYF

v_gene: TRBV6-1
d_gene: NA
CDR3aa: CASIPEGGLTGELFF

v_gene: TRBV5-4
d_gene: TRBD2
CDR3aa: CASSLGTSGGGVTDTQYF

v_gene: TRBV9
d_gene: TRBD2
CDR3aa: CASSVEASGVYNEQFF

v_gene: TRBV19
d_gene: NA
CDR3aa: CASRGDTDTQYF

v_gene: TRBV5-6
d_gene: NA
CDR3aa: CASGGWERYNEQFF

v_gene: TRBV6-5
d_gene: NA
CDR3aa: CASSPGDVGGYTF

v_gene: TRBV7-2
d_gene: NA
CDR3aa: CASSLIMNTEAFF

v_gene: TRBV27
d_gene: NA
CDR3aa: CASSRTATFGYTF

v_gene: TRBV19
d_gene: TRBD1
CDR3aa: CASTGTGVTEAFF

v_gene: TRBV30
d_gene: NA
CDR3aa: CAWSVELLSRDSGNTIYF

v_gene: TRBV18
d_gene: TRBD2
CDR3aa: CASSAGVGNEQFF

v_gene: TRBV6-4
d_gene: NA
CDR3aa: CAISDGTFDSYEQYF

v_gene: TRBV19
d_gene: NA
CDR3aa: CASSTFPSSNYGYTF

v_gene: TRBV9
d_gene: TRBD2
CDR3aa: CASSVGGRAAGELFF

v_gene: TRBV28
d_gene: TRBD1
CDR3aa: CASSLSDRPYEQYF

v_gene: TRBV7-8
d_gene: NA
CDR3aa: CASSSQGAASYEQYF

v_gene: TRBV5-1
d_gene: TRBD1
CDR3aa: CASSVGQGSLWPQHF

v_gene: TRBV11-2
d_gene: NA
CDR3aa: CASSLRGGTEAFF

v_gene: TRBV7-8
d_gene: NA
CDR3aa: CASSLSAGLNTEAFF

v_gene: TRBV27
d_gene: NA
CDR3aa: CASSPPAGSGANVLTF

v_gene: TRBV30
d_gene: NA
CDR3aa: CAWRAGSKNIQYF

v_gene: TRBV5-6
d_gene: NA
CDR3aa: CASSQVGETQYF

v_gene: TRBV7-8
d_gene: TRBD2
CDR3aa: CASSLVGRGSTDTQYF

v_gene: TRBV10-1
d_gene: TRBD2
CDR3aa: CASLFGLAGVETQYF

v_gene: TRBV5-1
d_gene: NA
CDR3aa: CASSPGISGNTIYF

v_gene: TRBV10-1
d_gene: TRBD1
CDR3aa: CASSADRARGTDTQYF

v_gene: TRBV10-3
d_gene: TRBD2
CDR3aa: CASSEDLAGGGYEQYF

v_gene: TRBV15
d_gene: TRBD2
CDR3aa: CATSIGLAGVYEQYF

v_gene: TRBV10-3
d_gene: NA
CDR3aa: CAIRDQGHEQYF

v_gene: TRBV4-2
d_gene: TRBD2
CDR3aa: CASSKSVSGMFYEQYF

v_gene: TRBV4-1
d_gene: NA
CDR3aa: CASSRKSGTGELFF